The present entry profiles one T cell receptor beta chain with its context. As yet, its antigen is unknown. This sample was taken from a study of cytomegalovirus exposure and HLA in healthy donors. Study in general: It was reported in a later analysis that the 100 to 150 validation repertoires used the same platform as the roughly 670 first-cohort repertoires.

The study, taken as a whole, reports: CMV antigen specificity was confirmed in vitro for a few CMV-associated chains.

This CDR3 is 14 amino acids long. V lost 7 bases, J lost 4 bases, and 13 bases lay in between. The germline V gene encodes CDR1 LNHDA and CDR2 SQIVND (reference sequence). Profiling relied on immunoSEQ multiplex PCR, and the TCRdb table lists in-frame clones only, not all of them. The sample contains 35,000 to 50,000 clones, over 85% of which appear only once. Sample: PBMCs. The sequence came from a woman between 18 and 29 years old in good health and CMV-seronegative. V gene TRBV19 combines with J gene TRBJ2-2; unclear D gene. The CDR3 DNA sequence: TGTGCCAGTACTTTCACAGCCTTCACCGGGGAGCTGTTTTTT. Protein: CASTFTAFTGELFF.